This T cell receptor beta chain derives from a study of T cell responses to AZD1222 COVID-19 vaccine. Study-wide results and caveats: The study found Spike-specific TCR breadth and depth rose after two AZD1222 doses. Dominant at 160-218 and 743-854, vaccine-associated CD4 TCRs also spanned spike. Only a handful of AZD1222 recipients tested seropositive at baseline.

Only a few counts were recorded for this clone. The antigen is unknown. With V trimmed by 1 base and J by 4 bases, 3 bases remained unmatched. The CDR3 spans 14 residues. Per germline, CDR1 LNHDA and CDR2 SQIVND (reference sequence). The table came from immunoSEQ multiplex PCR; TCRdb's copy has only in-frame clones and leaves some out. The data hold about 64,000 clones, with about 80% observed a single time. The source is an adult who received the AZD1222 COVID-19 vaccine. This sample comprised peripheral blood, obtained 28 days after the second AZD1222 dose. V and J are TRBV19 and TRBJ1-2, with 7 positions matching TRBD1. The CDR3 DNA reads as TGTGCCAGTAGTATAGCCAGGACAGGCTATGGCTACACCTTC. Translation gives CASSIARTGYGYTF.